Listed below are T cell receptor beta chains from one sample, sequenced in a study of T cell changes during pregnancy in multiple sclerosis. Data came from immunoSEQ multiplex PCR; TCRdb stores just in-frame clones and leaves some out. The sample has tens of thousands of clones, more than 85% seen once. Sequences were derived from peripheral blood, sampled in the first trimester of pregnancy. The receptors were gathered from a female donor with multiple sclerosis, enrolled in a pregnancy study. CDR3s include the opening cysteine and the closing phenylalanine or tryptophan. A D gene is named only where the DNA matches it firmly. For some rows the clone size is stated as once, few or many, or as a class when expanded; others skip it.

abundance: .; v_gene: TRBV6-6; d_gene: .; j_gene: TRBJ2-5; CDR3aa: CASSWGEETQYF; CDR3nt: TGTGCCAGCAGTTGGGGGGAAGAGACCCAGTACTTC
abundance: .; v_gene: TRBV6-5; d_gene: TRBD1; j_gene: TRBJ1-2; CDR3aa: CASSRQGAAGYTF; CDR3nt: TGTGCCAGCAGTCGACAGGGGGCGGCTGGCTACACCTTC
abundance: .; v_gene: TRBV29-1; d_gene: TRBD1; j_gene: TRBJ1-2; CDR3aa: CSVGRDSYGYTF; CDR3nt: TGCAGCGTTGGCCGGGACAGCTATGGCTACACCTTC
abundance: .; v_gene: TRBV5-1; d_gene: .; j_gene: TRBJ2-2; CDR3aa: CASSLSGNTGELFF; CDR3nt: TGCGCCAGCAGCTTGAGCGGGAACACCGGGGAGCTGTTTTTT
abundance: .; v_gene: TRBV6-1; d_gene: TRBD1; j_gene: TRBJ1-5; CDR3aa: CASSEDRGTQPQHF; CDR3nt: TGTGCCAGCAGTGAAGACAGGGGGACCCAGCCCCAGCATTTT
abundance: .; v_gene: TRBV18; d_gene: .; j_gene: TRBJ2-1; CDR3aa: CASSRDHGGNEQFF; CDR3nt: TGTGCCAGCTCTCGAGACCACGGCGGGAATGAGCAGTTCTTC
abundance: once; v_gene: TRBV5-1; d_gene: TRBD1; j_gene: TRBJ1-4; CDR3aa: CASSNSGGTNEKLFF; CDR3nt: TGCGCCAGCAGCAACTCAGGGGGGACTAATGAAAAACTGTTTTTT
abundance: .; v_gene: TRBV5-1; d_gene: .; j_gene: TRBJ1-1; CDR3aa: CASSLAPGPMNTEAFF; CDR3nt: TGCGCCAGCAGCTTAGCTCCAGGTCCCATGAACACTGAAGCTTTCTTT
abundance: .; v_gene: TRBV4-2; d_gene: .; j_gene: TRBJ1-5; CDR3aa: CASSREWGESNQPQHF; CDR3nt: TGTGCCAGCAGCCGAGAGTGGGGAGAGAGCAATCAGCCCCAGCATTTT
abundance: .; v_gene: TRBV19; d_gene: TRBD2; j_gene: TRBJ2-7; CDR3aa: CASSLGLAAPYEQYF; CDR3nt: TGTGCCAGTAGTTTGGGACTAGCGGCCCCCTACGAGCAGTACTTC
abundance: .; v_gene: TRBV6-1; d_gene: .; j_gene: TRBJ1-5; CDR3aa: CASSENGNNQPQHF; CDR3nt: TGTGCCAGCAGTGAAAACGGGAACAATCAGCCCCAGCATTTT
abundance: .; v_gene: TRBV9; d_gene: TRBD1; j_gene: TRBJ1-5; CDR3aa: CALRGLHSNQPQHF; CDR3nt: TGTGCCCTTAGGGGGCTTCATAGCAATCAGCCCCAGCATTTT
abundance: once; v_gene: TRBV19; d_gene: .; j_gene: TRBJ1-1; CDR3aa: CASLEAMNTEAFF; CDR3nt: TGTGCCAGCCTGGAGGCTATGAACACTGAAGCTTTCTTT
abundance: .; v_gene: TRBV10-3; d_gene: .; j_gene: TRBJ1-2; CDR3aa: CAISADSLYGYTF; CDR3nt: TGTGCCATCAGTGCCGACAGTCTTTATGGCTACACCTTC
abundance: .; v_gene: TRBV7-3; d_gene: .; j_gene: TRBJ2-7; CDR3aa: CASSDPGVSYEQYF; CDR3nt: TGTGCCAGCAGCGATCCGGGGGTCTCCTACGAGCAGTACTTC
abundance: once; v_gene: TRBV5-6; d_gene: TRBD1; j_gene: TRBJ1-1; CDR3aa: CASSFQGDTEAFF; CDR3nt: TGTGCCAGCAGCTTTCAGGGGGACACTGAAGCTTTCTTT
abundance: .; v_gene: TRBV5-1; d_gene: TRBD1; j_gene: TRBJ2-7; CDR3aa: CASSLTGDREQYF; CDR3nt: TGCGCCAGCAGCTTGACAGGGGATCGCGAGCAGTACTTC
abundance: once; v_gene: TRBV5-4; d_gene: TRBD2; j_gene: TRBJ2-2; CDR3aa: CASSWEGANTGELFF; CDR3nt: TGTGCCAGCAGCTGGGAGGGCGCGAACACCGGGGAGCTGTTTTTT
abundance: .; v_gene: TRBV9; d_gene: TRBD1; j_gene: TRBJ1-2; CDR3aa: CASSVTSRTGGEGYTF; CDR3nt: TGTGCCAGCAGCGTCACTTCGAGGACAGGGGGCGAAGGCTACACCTTC
abundance: .; v_gene: TRBV9; d_gene: .; j_gene: TRBJ1-5; CDR3aa: CASSAAGGSQPQHF; CDR3nt: TGTGCCAGCAGCGCGGCGGGGGGATCTCAGCCCCAGCATTTT
abundance: once; v_gene: TRBV11-1; d_gene: TRBD2; j_gene: TRBJ2-5; CDR3aa: CASSPRTSRHQETQYF; CDR3nt: TGTGCCAGCAGCCCTCGGACTAGTAGACACCAAGAGACCCAGTACTTC
abundance: .; v_gene: TRBV12-5; d_gene: TRBD1; j_gene: TRBJ2-3; CDR3aa: CASARDRGDGDTQYF; CDR3nt: TGTGCTAGTGCCCGGGACAGGGGTGACGGAGATACGCAGTATTTT
abundance: .; v_gene: TRBV27; d_gene: TRBD1; j_gene: TRBJ1-1; CDR3aa: CASSYQGGRTEAFF; CDR3nt: TGTGCCAGCAGTTACCAGGGGGGTAGAACTGAAGCTTTCTTT
abundance: once; v_gene: TRBV27; d_gene: .; j_gene: TRBJ2-3; CDR3aa: CATGTDTQYF; CDR3nt: TGTGCCACCGGCACAGATACGCAGTATTTT
abundance: .; v_gene: TRBV19; d_gene: TRBD2; j_gene: TRBJ2-1; CDR3aa: CASSISSQREGFGNEQFF; CDR3nt: TGTGCCAGTAGTATAAGCTCCCAGAGGGAGGGCTTTGGCAATGAGCAGTTCTTC
abundance: .; v_gene: TRBV19; d_gene: .; j_gene: TRBJ1-1; CDR3aa: CASSRHANTEAFF; CDR3nt: TGTGCCAGTAGTCGACACGCAAACACTGAAGCTTTCTTT
abundance: once; v_gene: TRBV2; d_gene: .; j_gene: TRBJ2-6; CDR3aa: CASSGVRAGANVLTF; CDR3nt: TGTGCCAGCAGTGGTGTCAGGGCCGGGGCCAACGTCCTGACTTTC
abundance: .; v_gene: TRBV18; d_gene: TRBD2; j_gene: TRBJ2-1; CDR3aa: CASSPRRESTYNEQFF; CDR3nt: TGTGCCAGCTCACCCAGGCGGGAGTCGACCTACAATGAGCAGTTCTTC
abundance: .; v_gene: TRBV5-6; d_gene: TRBD1; j_gene: TRBJ1-1; CDR3aa: CASSEDRGVNTEAFF; CDR3nt: TGTGCCAGCAGCGAGGACAGGGGGGTGAACACTGAAGCTTTCTTT
abundance: .; v_gene: TRBV6-1; d_gene: TRBD2; j_gene: TRBJ2-3; CDR3aa: CASSERLAGTTDTQYF; CDR3nt: TGTGCCAGCAGTGAACGGCTAGCGGGAACCACAGATACGCAGTATTTT
abundance: .; v_gene: TRBV5-4; d_gene: TRBD1; j_gene: TRBJ2-2; CDR3aa: CASSSDRVSPSSYTGELFF; CDR3nt: TGTGCCAGCAGCTCAGACAGGGTTAGTCCTTCGTCGTACACCGGGGAGCTGTTTTTT
abundance: .; v_gene: TRBV30; d_gene: TRBD1; j_gene: TRBJ1-1; CDR3aa: CATTTGAWTEAFF; CDR3nt: TGTGCCACTACTACAGGGGCCTGGACTGAAGCTTTCTTT
abundance: once; v_gene: TRBV13; d_gene: .; j_gene: TRBJ1-2; CDR3aa: CASSVSRDGYTF; CDR3nt: TGTGCCAGCAGCGTATCCCGAGATGGCTACACCTTC
abundance: .; v_gene: TRBV19; d_gene: TRBD1; j_gene: TRBJ1-2; CDR3aa: CASTFVTGVADGYTF; CDR3nt: TGTGCCAGTACTTTCGTCACAGGGGTCGCAGACGGCTACACCTTC
abundance: .; v_gene: TRBV5-8; d_gene: TRBD1; j_gene: TRBJ2-7; CDR3aa: CASSNSGTGSYEQYF; CDR3nt: TGTGCCAGCAGCAATTCCGGGACAGGGAGCTACGAGCAGTACTTC
abundance: .; v_gene: TRBV11-2; d_gene: TRBD2; j_gene: TRBJ2-5; CDR3aa: CASSPRASGGPGSTQYF; CDR3nt: TGTGCCAGCAGCCCCCGGGCTAGCGGGGGCCCCGGGAGTACCCAGTACTTC
abundance: .; v_gene: TRBV11-2; d_gene: TRBD1; j_gene: TRBJ1-3; CDR3aa: CASSFNRGSGNTIYF; CDR3nt: TGTGCCAGCAGCTTCAACAGGGGCTCTGGAAACACCATATATTTT
abundance: .; v_gene: TRBV6-5; d_gene: .; j_gene: TRBJ1-1; CDR3aa: CASSYSDIGTEAFF; CDR3nt: TGTGCCAGCAGTTACTCGGACATCGGCACTGAAGCTTTCTTT
abundance: .; v_gene: TRBV18; d_gene: TRBD1; j_gene: TRBJ2-7; CDR3aa: CASSPPTGGSYEQYF; CDR3nt: TGTGCCAGCTCACCGCCGACAGGGGGCTCGTACGAGCAGTACTTC
abundance: .; v_gene: TRBV6-5; d_gene: .; j_gene: TRBJ1-2; CDR3aa: CATGKGGFHPYGYTF; CDR3nt: TGTGCCACGGGGAAAGGGGGATTCCACCCCTATGGCTACACCTTC
abundance: .; v_gene: TRBV6-5; d_gene: TRBD1; j_gene: TRBJ1-6; CDR3aa: CASRTGNNSPLHF; CDR3nt: TGTGCCAGCAGGACAGGGAATAATTCACCCCTCCACTTT
abundance: .; v_gene: TRBV15; d_gene: .; j_gene: TRBJ1-2; CDR3aa: CATSSPGGDGYTF; CDR3nt: TGTGCCACCAGCAGTCCCGGGGGGGATGGCTACACCTTC
abundance: .; v_gene: TRBV7-3; d_gene: TRBD1; j_gene: TRBJ2-5; CDR3aa: CASSLGQGRLRETQYF; CDR3nt: TGTGCCAGCAGCCTGGGACAGGGAAGGTTAAGAGAGACCCAGTACTTC
abundance: .; v_gene: TRBV7-6; d_gene: .; j_gene: TRBJ2-7; CDR3aa: CASSQRTVGYEQYF; CDR3nt: TGTGCCAGCAGCCAGCGGACGGTGGGGTACGAGCAGTACTTC
abundance: .; v_gene: TRBV9; d_gene: .; j_gene: TRBJ2-7; CDR3aa: CASSFSSQGGDEQYF; CDR3nt: TGTGCCAGCAGCTTCAGTAGCCAGGGAGGCGACGAGCAGTACTTC